These 17 T cell receptor beta chains originate from one sample sequenced in a study of blood T cell repertoires in COVID-19. Sequencing used immunoSEQ multiplex PCR; TCRdb keeps in-frame clones, though not all of them. Found here are about 97,000 clones, about 90% of them singletons; the top ten hold 15% to 20%. The sequencing sample was made of peripheral blood. Receptors were obtained from a man aged 45-65 years with acute or convalescent COVID-19.

The chain combines TRBV28 with TRBJ2-7, with 9 positions matching TRBD1. Germline CDR1 and CDR2: MDHEN and SYDVKM. Germline trimming cut 10 bases from V and 1 base from J; bases unmatched to any gene: 8. This CDR3 contains 14 residues. CDR3 coding DNA: TGTGCCATCCAGAGGGACAGGGCTTCCTACGAGCAGTACTTC. It yields the protein CAIQRDRASYEQYF.

The table lists this clone with a count of one. The chain combines TRBV11-3 with TRBJ2-7; D call uncertain. V lost 3 bases to trimming and J lost 4 bases, with 4 bases between them. CDR3 length equals 11 residues. Germline values: CDR1 SGHNT, CDR2 YENEEA. CDR3 DNA: TGTGCCAGCAGCTTTCGGTACGAGCAGTACTTC. Protein product: CASSFRYEQYF.

This chain links TRBV7-6 with TRBJ1-1; TRBD1 is a possible D gene (6 bases). Trimming took off 4 bases at V and 4 bases at J, with 16 bases between the two ends. Germline loops: CDR1 SGHVS, CDR2 FNYEAQ. The CDR3 is 15 residues long. The CDR3 DNA follows: TGTGCCAGCAGCTCCTCCCCAGGGGTGAGCACTGAAGCTTTCTTT. It codes for CASSSSPGVSTEAFF. The variable domain in full, completed from reference TRBV7-6 and TRBJ1-1, reads GAGVSQSPRYKVTKRGQDVALRCDPISGHVSLYWYRQALGQGPEFLTYFNYEAQQDKSGLPNDRFSAERPEGSISTLTIQRTEQRDSAMYRCASSSSPGVSTEAFFGQGTRLTVV.

The chain is built from TRBV28 and TRBJ2-1; TRBD1 is a possible D gene (5 bases). This CDR3 has 11 amino acids. CDR1 is MDHEN and CDR2 is SYDVKM in the germline V gene. V was shortened by 3 bases and J by 10 bases, with 7 bases between the two germline ends. The CDR3 loop is CASSLQGEQFF. The CDR3 nucleotides are TGTGCCAGCAGTTTGCAGGGCGAGCAGTTCTTC.

The rearrangement joins TRBV6-6 to TRBJ2-2, with D maybe TRBD2 (5 bases). V was clipped by 7 bases and J by 7 bases, with 16 bases between them. The germline V gene has CDR1 MNHNY and CDR2 SVGAGI (reference sequence). The CDR3 sequence is 14 residues long. The CDR3: CASTLGVEGGELFF. In DNA form, the CDR3 reads TGTGCCAGCACCCTCGGGGTAGAGGGCGGGGAGCTGTTTTTT.

The chain recombines TRBV2 with TRBJ2-1; D might be TRBD2 (7 bases). The V gene lost 6 bases and the J gene lost 5 bases, with 17 bases spanning the gap. CDR3 length equals 15 residues. Germline assignment: CDR1 SNHLY and CDR2 FYNNEI. This chain's CDR3 is CASRGVGGRNNEQFF. For the CDR3, the DNA is TGTGCCAGCAGGGGTGTGGGGGGGCGAAACAATGAGCAGTTCTTC. The full variable domain, with the rest looked up from reference TRBV2 and TRBJ2-1, is EPEVTQTPSHQVTQMGQEVILRCVPISNHLYFYWYRQILGQKVEFLVSFYNNEISEKSEIFDDQFSVERPDGSNFTLKIRSTKLEDSAMYFCASRGVGGRNNEQFFGPGTRLTVL.

The rearrangement uses TRBV29-1 and TRBJ2-1; 8 nucleotides align to TRBD2. The V gene end was trimmed by 4 bases and the J gene end by 4 bases; junction bases not matched to a gene: 12. The CDR3 loop spans 16 amino acids. The germline V gene encodes CDR1 SQVTM and CDR2 ANQGSEA. The CDR3 region has the DNA TGCAGCGTTGGGAAGAGCGGGGGTGCGGGGTACAATGAGCAGTTCTTC. Residues: CSVGKSGGAGYNEQFF.

The chain carries TRBV19 and TRBJ2-6; tentatively, D is TRBD2 (5 bases). Trimming removed 3 bases at V and 2 bases at J, with 8 bases between. CDR1 LNHDA and CDR2 SQIVND come from the germline V gene (reference sequence). The CDR3 is made up of 15 amino acids. The CDR3 sequence: CASSMFGAGANVLTF. The CDR3 DNA follows: TGTGCCAGTAGTATGTTCGGGGCTGGGGCCAACGTCCTGACTTTC.

This clone was detected only a few times. The chain links TRBV2 to TRBJ2-7; 9 nucleotides align to TRBD1. V was clipped by 1 base and J by 4 bases; unmatched bases: 5. Germline loops: CDR1 SNHLY, CDR2 FYNNEI. The CDR3 contains 15 residues. The CDR3 DNA reads TGTGCCAGCAGTGAAGACGGGACAGGGTGGTACGAGCAGTACTTC. The encoded protein is CASSEDGTGWYEQYF.

V is TRBV6-5 and J is TRBJ2-7, with 8 bases identical to TRBD1. The CDR3 spans 14 residues. The J segment lost 5 bases and the V segment lost 6 bases, leaving 9 bases of the junction unmatched. In germline, CDR1 is MNHEY, CDR2 SVGAGI. For the CDR3, the DNA is TGTGCCAGCAGGACGTCCAGGGGGCGCGACGAGCAGTACTTC. This encodes CASRTSRGRDEQYF.

This clone was seen just once. This chain joins TRBV13 and TRBJ1-2; 8 bases map to TRBD1. Germline-derived CDR1 and CDR2 are PRHDT and FYEKMQ (reference sequence). The CDR3 runs to 13 residues. Trimming at V came to 5 bases and at J to 7 bases, leaving 6 bases not matched to a gene. The CDR3 nucleotides read TGTGCCAGCAGCGCGACAGGGGTTCCTGGCTACACCTTC. It specifies CASSATGVPGYTF. Combining the CDR3 with reference TRBV13 and TRBJ1-2 gives the whole variable domain AAGVIQSPRHLIKEKRETATLKCYPIPRHDTVYWYQQGPGQDPQFLISFYEKMQSDKGSIPDRFSAQQFSDYHSELNMSSLELGDSALYFCASSATGVPGYTFGSGTRLTVV.

The chain links TRBV21-1 to TRBJ1-1. TRBV21-1 is a known pseudogene. CDR3 length: 16 residues. The DNA for the CDR3 is TGTGCCAGCAGCAAAAAGCGGGGGTCCAAGAGCACTGAAGCTTTCTTT. As protein: CASSKKRGSKSTEAFF.

V usage is TRBV6-4 and J usage is TRBJ2-2; 8 nucleotides line up with TRBD1. Germline CDR1 is MRHNA and CDR2 is SNTAGT. This CDR3 is 18 amino acids long. V shed 0 bases, J shed 0 bases, and the junction held 6 bases outside the gene matches. The CDR3 sequence: CASSDSAGGESNTGELFF. The CDR3 DNA is TGTGCCAGCAGTGACTCAGCAGGGGGCGAATCGAACACCGGGGAGCTGTTTTTT.

This sequence joins TRBV18 and TRBJ1-6; the D gene is possibly TRBD1 (5 bases). The germline V gene encodes CDR1 KGHSH and CDR2 LQKENI. Trimming took 4 bases from V and 7 from J, leaving 11 bases between them. The CDR3 consists of 14 residues. This chain's CDR3 is CASSLGGENSPLHF. CDR3 in DNA: TGTGCCAGCTCACTCGGGGGTGAGAATTCACCCCTCCACTTT.

The chain uses TRBV28 and TRBJ1-2; 8 bases map to TRBD1. CDR3 length equals 14 residues. Germline V gene sequence: CDR1 MDHEN, CDR2 SYDVKM. V gave up 6 bases and J gave up 7 bases; unmatched junction bases: 10. CDR3 coding DNA: TGTGCCAGCAGCCGAACAGGGGGACGGGGTGGCTACACCTTC. This encodes CASSRTGGRGGYTF.

The chain is built from TRBV5-1 and TRBJ2-2; D unresolved. With 4 bases removed from V and 2 bases from J, the gap between germline ends came to 15 bases. CDR1 and CDR2 from the germline V gene are SGHRS and YFSETQ. The CDR3 totals 16 residues. The CDR3 reads CASSLPISGNTGELFF. The CDR3 DNA reads TGCGCCAGCAGCCTCCCGATCTCGGGTAACACCGGGGAGCTGTTTTTT.

V usage is TRBV2 and J usage is TRBJ1-1; maybe TRBD1 (5 bases). Germline CDR1 and CDR2: SNHLY and FYNNEI. The CDR3 loop spans 11 amino acids. V was trimmed by 4 bases and J by 7 bases, leaving 7 bases between them. The CDR3 region is CASSVQGEAFF. The CDR3 coding sequence is TGTGCCAGCAGTGTCCAGGGTGAAGCTTTCTTT.